This TCR beta chain was retrieved from a study of OX40 agonist ivuxolimab in advanced cancers. Study context: At about 81% male, the cohort had a mean age of 60 years, ranging from about 20 to 80. Partial responses were achieved by three patients, of whom one had hepatocellular carcinoma and two had cutaneous melanoma. Study findings and constraints: Specificity for antigen went undetermined in the expanded peripheral T cells. CD4+ T cells averaged fewer expanded clones than CD8+ T cells.

As for this clone: Its antigen is undetermined.

The assay was immunoSEQ multiplex PCR, and TCRdb's table has in-frame clones only and misses some. Among around 76,000 clones listed, about 86% were seen once. This CDR3 is built from 17 residues. Germline CDR1 and CDR2: SGHTA and FQGNSA. The V end was cut by 6 bases, the J end by 5 bases, with 25 bases between. This chain uses TRBV7-2 with TRBJ2-5, with D perhaps TRBD2 (5 bases). The receptor's source is an adult with an advanced solid tumor such as melanoma, head and neck, liver or kidney cancer. The sequenced sample was CD4+ or CD8+ T cells sorted from blood, obtained in a trial of the OX40 agonist ivuxolimab. DNA for the CDR3: TGTGCCAGCAGTAAAAATAGTCCGATGTTGAGGGCGGAGACCCAGTACTTC. This encodes CASSKNSPMLRAETQYF.